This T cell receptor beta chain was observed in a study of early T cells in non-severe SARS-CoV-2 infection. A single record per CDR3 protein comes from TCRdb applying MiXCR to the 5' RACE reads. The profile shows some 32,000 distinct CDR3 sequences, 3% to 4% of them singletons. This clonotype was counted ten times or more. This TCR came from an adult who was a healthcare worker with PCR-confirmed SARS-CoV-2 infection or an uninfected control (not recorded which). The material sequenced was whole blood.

The CDR3 region has the DNA TGTGCCAGCAGCGTCCAGTCCCCTCCGTTGGACAGTACGCAGTATTTT. This translates into CASSVQSPPLDSTQYF. The chain combines TRBV9 with TRBJ2-3, with D maybe TRBD1 (6 bases). The CDR3 spans 16 residues. Looked up from germline, CDR1 is SGDLS and CDR2 is YYNGEE. V lost 2 bases and J 8 bases, leaving 21 bases between the germline ends. Full variable domain (outside the CDR3, taken from reference TRBV9 and TRBJ2-3): DSGVTQTPKHLITATGQRVTLRCSPRSGDLSVYWYQQSLDQGLQFLIQYYNGEERAKGNILERFSAQQFPDLHSELNLSSLELGDSALYFCASSVQSPPLDSTQYFGPGTRLTVL.